These 31 T cell receptor beta chains were all obtained from the same sample, sequenced in a study of blood T cell repertoires in COVID-19. Measured with immunoSEQ multiplex PCR; TCRdb has only the in-frame clones, and not every one. This table has about 200,000 clones, roughly 86% appearing once. The sequenced sample was PBMCs or T cells enriched from blood (not recorded which). All receptors come from a middle-aged man with acute COVID-19.

This chain connects TRBV6-5 to TRBJ1-3; maybe TRBD1 (5 bases). Germline-derived CDR1 and CDR2 are MNHEY and SVGAGI. Trimming left V 5 bases short and J 0 bases short, with 11 bases between. The CDR3 is made up of 15 amino acids. As DNA, the CDR3 is TGTGCCAGCAGTCGCGGGGCCTTCTCTGGAAACACCATATATTTT. Protein sequence: CASSRGAFSGNTIYF.

This clone was picked up a small number of times. The rearrangement joins TRBV7-3 to TRBJ1-2, with unresolved D. Germline V gene data show CDR1 as SGHTA and CDR2 as FQGTGA. The ends were cut back, 5 bases at V and 5 bases at J, with 18 bases in the middle. The CDR3 runs to 15 residues. The CDR3 reads CASSPTADGEYGYTF. The CDR3 DNA reads as TGTGCCAGCAGCCCCACAGCGGACGGGGAATATGGCTACACCTTC.

V gene TRBV30 combines with J gene TRBJ1-5; 9 bases are shared with TRBD1. This CDR3 comprises 14 residues. Germline CDR1 reads GTSNPN; CDR2 reads SVGIG (reference sequence). The CDR3 DNA reads TGTGCTTGGTCACCGGGACAGGGTAATCAGCCCCAGCATTTT. Translation: CAWSPGQGNQPQHF.

In its sample, this clone was seen once. V and J are TRBV2 and TRBJ1-4, with a possible D match to TRBD1 (5 bases). Germline values: CDR1 SNHLY, CDR2 FYNNEI. The CDR3 contains 15 residues. V was trimmed by 6 bases and J by 0 bases, leaving 11 bases between them. The DNA for the CDR3 is TGTGCCAGCAGGGGGGGAGGGTCAACTAATGAAAAACTGTTTTTT. Translating it yields CASRGGGSTNEKLFF.

V usage is TRBV21-1 and J usage is TRBJ2-1; the D segment call TRBD1 is taken from the table without a DNA check. TRBV21-1 is marked as a pseudogene. The CDR3 loop spans 17 amino acids. The CDR3 DNA is TGTGCCAGCAGCAATCCACAGGGGCCCAGCTCCTACAATGAGCAGTTCTTC. Translated, it gives CASSNPQGPSSYNEQFF.

The rearrangement joins TRBV13 to TRBJ2-5; the match to TRBD1 covers 7 bases. CDR3 size: 16 residues. V was clipped by 1 base and J by 5 bases; unmatched bases: 10. CDR1 and CDR2 (germline): PRHDT, FYEKMQ (reference sequence). CDR3 amino acids: CASSLAGTDLRETQYF. In DNA form, the CDR3 reads TGTGCCAGCAGCTTAGCCGGGACAGACCTCAGGGAGACCCAGTACTTC.

The chain links TRBV6-5 to TRBJ1-5; D remains unclear. Per germline, CDR1 MNHEY and CDR2 SVGAGI. V lost 4 bases, J lost 7 bases, and 11 bases lay in between. The length of the CDR3 is 13 residues. In DNA, the CDR3 is TGTGCCAGCAGTTCGAGGTCGGGGCAGCCCCAGCATTTT. Protein sequence: CASSSRSGQPQHF.

This clone was recorded once. This rearrangement joins TRBV6-1 to TRBJ2-1; TRBD2 might be the D (5 bases). The V and J ends lost 3 bases and 8 bases respectively, with 23 bases between them. This CDR3 has 17 amino acids. The germline V gene has CDR1 MNHNS and CDR2 SASEGT. Written as DNA, the CDR3 is TGTGCCAGCAGTGATTCGTGGGAGTCCCTCAAATTGGATGAGCAGTTCTTC. It codes for CASSDSWESLKLDEQFF.

The chain employs TRBV27 and TRBJ2-1; 10 bases are shared with TRBD2. Per germline, CDR1 MNHEY and CDR2 SMNVEV (reference sequence). V gave up 5 bases and J gave up 10 bases; unmatched junction bases: 14. This CDR3 contains 16 residues. CDR3 sequence: CASSPNPPSGSDEQFF. The DNA for the CDR3 is TGTGCCAGCAGTCCGAATCCCCCTAGCGGGAGTGACGAGCAGTTCTTC.

This chain connects TRBV10-2 to TRBJ2-1, with 10 bases fitting TRBD2. With 7 bases clipped from V and 5 bases from J, the junction kept 2 bases outside the gene matches. Germline V gene sequence: CDR1 WSHSY, CDR2 SAAADI. The CDR3 contains 13 residues. The CDR3 DNA is TGCGCCAGCACCGGGACTAGCGACAATGAGCAGTTCTTC. As protein: CASTGTSDNEQFF.

This clone was seen a single time. The chain joins TRBV28 to TRBJ1-5; 7 bases are shared with TRBD1. The CDR3 covers 14 residues. Germline CDR1 is MDHEN and CDR2 is SYDVKM. V lost 6 bases to trimming and J lost 6 bases; unmatched junction nucleotides: 8. CDR3 protein: CASSSDRAIQPQHF. The CDR3 DNA follows: TGTGCCAGCAGCAGCGACAGGGCAATTCAGCCCCAGCATTTT. The whole variable domain, filled in from reference TRBV28 and TRBJ1-5, reads DVKVTQSSRYLVKRTGEKVFLECVQDMDHENMFWYRQDPGLGLRLIYFSYDVKMKEKGDIPEGYSVSREKKERFSLILESASTNQTSMYLCASSSDRAIQPQHFGDGTRLSIL.

The chain has TRBV4-2 and TRBJ2-7; 8 nucleotides agree with TRBD1. Germline trimming cut 2 bases from V and 2 bases from J; bases unmatched to any gene: 5. The CDR3 has 15 amino acids. CDR1 is LGHNA, CDR2 YNFKEQ, per germline. This chain's CDR3 is CASSQPGGGTYEQYF. The CDR3 DNA sequence: TGTGCCAGCAGCCAACCAGGGGGCGGGACCTACGAGCAGTACTTC.

The rearrangement joins TRBV11-1 to TRBJ2-3; D is unresolved. The CDR3 has 13 residues. V lost 5 bases and J 5 bases, leaving 11 bases between the germline ends. Germline V lookup: CDR1 SGHAT, CDR2 FQDESV (reference sequence). The chain's CDR3 is CASSPLAQDTQYF. In nucleotides, the CDR3 is TGTGCCAGCAGCCCCCTGGCACAAGATACGCAGTATTTT. The variable domain in full, completed from reference TRBV11-1 and TRBJ2-3, reads EAEVAQSPRYKITEKSQAVAFWCDPISGHATLYWYRQILGQGPELLVQFQDESVVDDSQLPKDRFSAERLKGVDSTLKIQPAELGDSAMYLCASSPLAQDTQYFGPGTRLTVL.

This clone was observed a few times. Within the sample, other DNA sequences also encode this same CDR3. The chain links TRBV19 to TRBJ1-1, with D hard to call. Germline loops: CDR1 LNHDA, CDR2 SQIVND (reference sequence). Trimming shortened V by 1 base and J by 0 bases, and 6 bases separated the two germline ends. This CDR3 spans 14 amino acids. The CDR3 loop reads CASSIGAMNTEAFF. The CDR3 DNA sequence: TGTGCCAGTAGTATAGGAGCAATGAACACTGAAGCTTTCTTT.

CDR3 bases: TGTGCCAGCAGTTCACTTCCCTACGAGCAGTACTTC. The encoded protein is CASSSLPYEQYF. V gene TRBV6-2 or TRBV6-3 combines with J gene TRBJ2-7; D is ambiguous. V lost 4 bases and J lost 2, with 6 bases in between. This CDR3 spans 12 amino acids. The germline V gene encodes CDR1 MNHEY and CDR2 SVGEGT.

The J gene is TRBJ2-1, the V gene TRBV2, with TRBD2 matching 11 bases. Germline loops: CDR1 SNHLY, CDR2 FYNNEI. The CDR3 covers 14 residues. Trimming cost V 9 bases and J 4 bases; bases outside gene matches: 5. The CDR3 nucleotides read TGTGCCAGTGTGACTAGCGGGGATTACAATGAGCAGTTCTTC. This sequence encodes CASVTSGDYNEQFF.

For the CDR3, the DNA is TGTGCCAGCAGCTCCCATCATCGGAAAGCCGCAGAGCTAGGAGAGCAGTACTTC. Translated: CASSSHHRKAAELGEQYF. This chain connects TRBV11-2 to TRBJ2-7; D unclear. Germline assignment: CDR1 SGHAT and CDR2 FQNNGV. V was cut by 4 bases and J by 7 bases, with 29 bases left in between. The CDR3 is 18 amino acids.

The chain uses TRBV3-1 (or the pseudogene TRBV3-2) and TRBJ2-7; D is possibly TRBD2 (6 bases). The germline V gene encodes CDR1 LGHDT and CDR2 YNNKEL (reference sequence). Trimming removed 4 bases from V and 6 bases from J, with 16 bases in between. The CDR3 extends over 14 amino acids. The CDR3 region is CASSPEAGASEQYF. In DNA form, the CDR3 reads TGTGCCAGCAGCCCCGAAGCGGGCGCCTCCGAGCAGTACTTC.

This clone was found once. The chain combines TRBV19 with TRBJ2-7, with 13 positions matching TRBD2. In germline, CDR1 is LNHDA, CDR2 SQIVND (reference sequence). CDR3 size: 18 residues. With 9 bases clipped from V and 6 bases from J, the junction kept 20 bases outside the gene matches. Here the CDR3 reads CARFPPGLAGIPPFEQYF. The CDR3, as DNA: TGTGCCAGATTCCCTCCGGGACTAGCGGGAATCCCCCCCTTCGAGCAGTACTTC.

The rearrangement joins TRBV6-1 to TRBJ1-6; D is unclear. Trimming left V 1 base short and J 14 bases short, with 12 bases between. The germline V gene has CDR1 MNHNS and CDR2 SASEGT. The CDR3 runs to 13 residues. CDR3 nucleotides: TGTGCCAGCAGTGAAGGGAGATATTCCACCCTCCACTTT. Translated: CASSEGRYSTLHF.

This clone was counted a single time. The V call is TRBV28, the J call TRBJ2-3, with TRBD2 matching 11 bases. The germline V gene has CDR1 MDHEN and CDR2 SYDVKM. The J segment lost 0 bases and the V segment lost 8 bases, leaving 4 bases of the junction unmatched. The CDR3 consists of 15 residues. This chain's CDR3 is CASLAGGKSTDTQYF. The DNA of the CDR3 is TGTGCCAGCCTAGCGGGGGGAAAGAGCACAGATACGCAGTATTTT.

V and J are TRBV9 and TRBJ2-1; 8 nucleotides align to TRBD2. V lost 0 bases to trimming and J lost 7 bases; unmatched junction nucleotides: 6. The CDR3 is made up of 15 amino acids. The germline gives CDR1 SGDLS, CDR2 YYNGEE. The CDR3: CASSVDLREENEQFF. The DNA of the CDR3 is TGTGCCAGCAGCGTAGATCTGCGGGAGGAAAATGAGCAGTTCTTC. The full variable domain, with the rest looked up from reference TRBV9 and TRBJ2-1, is DSGVTQTPKHLITATGQRVTLRCSPRSGDLSVYWYQQSLDQGLQFLIQYYNGEERAKGNILERFSAQQFPDLHSELNLSSLELGDSALYFCASSVDLREENEQFFGPGTRLTVL.

This chain joins TRBV18 and TRBJ1-2; D is undetermined. Between the trimmed V and J ends, which lost 0 bases and 4 bases, there was a span of 6 bases. In germline, CDR1 is KGHSH, CDR2 LQKENI. The CDR3 consists of 13 residues. The CDR3 region is CASSPPESYGYTF. Written as DNA, the CDR3 is TGTGCCAGCTCACCACCGGAGAGCTATGGCTACACCTTC.

This clone was seen many times. The rearrangement links TRBV6-2 or TRBV6-3 to TRBJ1-6; TRBD1 matches 8 bases. The CDR3 loop spans 17 amino acids. CDR1 is MNHEY, CDR2 SVGEGT, per germline. V gave up 0 bases and J gave up 7 bases; unmatched junction bases: 8. CDR3 amino acids: CASSYSTTAGGNSPLHF. CDR3 nucleotide sequence: TGTGCCAGCAGTTACTCGACTACGGCAGGGGGCAATTCACCCCTCCACTTT.

The chain carries TRBV27 and TRBJ1-5; D unclear. The CDR3 covers 14 residues. Germline CDR1 reads MNHEY; CDR2 reads SMNVEV (reference sequence). V lost 2 bases and J lost 6, with 11 bases in between. The CDR3, as DNA: TGTGCCAGCAGTTTACACAACCGGGGTCAGCCCCAGCATTTT. Its protein product is CASSLHNRGQPQHF.

Notes on this clone: The junction departs from the called germline gene at one end, perhaps through a read error. The rearrangement uses TRBV7-2 and TRBJ2-2; possible D gene TRBD1, 6 bases. In germline, CDR1 is SGHTA, CDR2 FQGNSA. The CDR3 is 12 residues long. In DNA, the CDR3 is TGTGCCAGCAGCTTATGGGCAGGGGTGCTGTTTTTT. It specifies CASSLWAGVLFF. The variable domain in full, with the rest retrieved from reference TRBV7-2 and TRBJ2-2, is GAGVSQSPSNKVTEKGKDVELRCDPISGHTALYWYRQSLGQGLEFLIYFQGNSAPDKSGLPSDRFSAERTGGSVSTLTIQRTQQEDSAVYLCASSLWAGVLFFGEGSRLTVL.

J is TRBJ1-2 and V is TRBV6-6; 11 bases are shared with TRBD1. V lost 6 bases, J lost 8 bases, and 8 bases stayed unmatched. Germline V CDR1 and CDR2: MNHNY, SVGAGI (reference sequence). This CDR3 comprises 14 residues. CDR3 nucleotides: TGTGCCAGCAGGCCAGGACAGGGGGCGGACGGCTACACCTTC. Residues: CASRPGQGADGYTF.

J is TRBJ2-3 and V is TRBV29-1; TRBD1 matches 10 bases. The CDR3 runs 13 residues. Germline assignment: CDR1 SQVTM and CDR2 ANQGSEA. J lost 6 bases, V lost 4 bases, and 4 bases had no gene match. CDR3 in amino acids: CSVGGQGSDTQYF. The CDR3 nucleotides read TGCAGCGTTGGGGGACAGGGGTCGGATACGCAGTATTTT.

This clone was found once. The rearrangement uses TRBV5-4 and TRBJ1-6, with 7 bases matching TRBD1. The CDR3 totals 17 residues. V shed 5 bases, J shed 0 bases, and the junction held 8 bases outside the gene matches. CDR1 is SGHNT and CDR2 is YYREEE in the germline V gene (reference sequence). The CDR3 nucleotides read TGTGCCAGCAGAGAGGGGGCTACGGGCTCCTATAATTCACCCCTCCACTTT. Amino acid sequence: CASREGATGSYNSPLHF.

This chain uses TRBV2 with TRBJ2-7; 10 bases map to TRBD1. This CDR3 contains 14 residues. V dropped 8 bases and J dropped 4; count of bases not matched to a gene: 8. From germline, CDR1 is SNHLY and CDR2 FYNNEI. This CDR3 is CASQDRGTLYEQYF. The CDR3 nucleotides are TGTGCCAGCCAGGACAGGGGGACTTTGTACGAGCAGTACTTC.

This sequence joins TRBV7-2 and TRBJ1-1; 7 positions agree with TRBD1. V lost 4 bases to trimming and J lost 9 bases; unmatched junction nucleotides: 11. Germline CDR1 and CDR2: SGHTA and FQGNSA. The CDR3 runs to 14 residues. The CDR3 bases are TGTGCCAGCAGCTCACTGTACGCGGGACAGAAAGCTTTCTTT. Its translation is CASSSLYAGQKAFF.